This T cell receptor beta chain is from a study of CD8 T cells in Susac syndrome. Germline V lookup: CDR1 LNHDA, CDR2 SQIVND (reference sequence). There are 13 residues in the CDR3. V lost 6 bases and J lost 4, with 12 bases in between. cDNA came from about 0.46 to 1 ug RNA primed by random hexamers. By means of immunoSEQ multiplex PCR, TCR beta CDR3 spanning 54 Vbeta and 13 Jbeta underwent amplification. MiXCR was run by TCRdb on the immunoSEQ multiplex PCR reads, yielding one entry per CDR3 protein. The table shows 150,000 to 200,000 distinct CDR3 sequences, with less than 95% occurring only once. The T cells that were sequenced for TCR beta were CD8+ and CD4+ cells from blood. The study used treatment-naive patients who had stable or active relapsing-remitting disease as multiple sclerosis controls.

Specimen: CD4+ T cells from PBMCs. This sequence was found in a human donor with multiple sclerosis. The chain joins TRBV19 to TRBJ1-1; D is undetermined. CDR3: CASRRERFTEAFF. For the CDR3, the DNA is TGTGCCAGTAGGAGAGAAAGATTCACTGAAGCTTTCTTT.